This TCR beta chain was identified during a study of OX40 agonist ivuxolimab in advanced cancers. Turning to the study itself: Patients were roughly 87% male with ages roughly 23 to 90, mean around 58. Findings and caveats of the study: At 0.1-3.0 mg/kg, partial responders had clonal expansion among the lowest observed.

With regard to this clone: The antigen is unknown.

Using immunoSEQ multiplex PCR, the repertoire was profiled, and TCRdb retains in-frame clones only, with some absent. Of around 65,000 clones in the sample, around nine tenths were seen once. V was cut by 3 bases and J by 0 bases, with 12 bases left in between. The CDR3 is 16 amino acids. CDR1 and CDR2 from the germline V gene are LNHNV and YYDKDF (reference sequence). The chain couples TRBV15 to TRBJ2-4, with a tentative D call TRBD1 (5 bases). Specimen: CD4+ or CD8+ T cells sorted from blood, collected in a trial of the OX40 agonist ivuxolimab. The receptor was derived from an adult with an advanced solid tumor such as melanoma, head and neck, liver or kidney cancer. CDR3 coding DNA: TGTGCCACCAGCAGCTCGGCAGGGTTAGCCAAAAACATTCAGTACTTC. Protein: CATSSSAGLAKNIQYF. The whole variable domain, remainder taken from reference TRBV15 and TRBJ2-4, is DAMVIQNPRYQVTQFGKPVTLSCSQTLNHNVMYWYQQKSSQAPKLLFHYYDKDFNNEADTPDNFQSRRPNTSFCFLDIRSPGLGDTAMYLCATSSSAGLAKNIQYFGAGTRLSVL.